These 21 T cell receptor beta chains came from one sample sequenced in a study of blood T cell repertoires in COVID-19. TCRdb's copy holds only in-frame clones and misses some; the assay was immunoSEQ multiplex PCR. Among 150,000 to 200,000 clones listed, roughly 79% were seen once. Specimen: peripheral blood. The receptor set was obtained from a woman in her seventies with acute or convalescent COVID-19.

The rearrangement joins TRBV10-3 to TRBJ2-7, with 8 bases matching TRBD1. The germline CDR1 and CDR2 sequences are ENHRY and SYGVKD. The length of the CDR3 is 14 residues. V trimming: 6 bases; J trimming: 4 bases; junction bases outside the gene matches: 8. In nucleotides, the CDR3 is TGTGCCATCAGACCGGGACAGGATTTATACGAGCAGTACTTC. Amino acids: CAIRPGQDLYEQYF.

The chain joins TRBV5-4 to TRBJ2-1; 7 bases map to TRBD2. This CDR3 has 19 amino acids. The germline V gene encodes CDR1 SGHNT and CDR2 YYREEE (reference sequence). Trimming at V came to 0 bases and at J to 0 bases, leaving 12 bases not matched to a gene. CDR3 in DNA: TGTGCCAGCAGCTTGGATAGCGGGCCGCTGTACTTCTCCTACAATGAGCAGTTCTTC. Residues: CASSLDSGPLYFSYNEQFF.

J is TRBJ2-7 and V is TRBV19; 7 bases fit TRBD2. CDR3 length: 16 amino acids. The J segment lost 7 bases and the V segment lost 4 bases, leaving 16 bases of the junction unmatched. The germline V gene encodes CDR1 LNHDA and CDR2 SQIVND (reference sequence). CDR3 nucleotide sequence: TGTGCCAGTAGTAACCAAGTCTCGGGGGGACCGAAAGAGCAGTACTTC. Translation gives CASSNQVSGGPKEQYF.

The CDR3 is CASSPDTGNTIYF. In nucleotides, the CDR3 is TGTGCCAGCAGTCCTGACACTGGAAACACCATATATTTT. The V call is TRBV28, the J call TRBJ1-3; no clear D. The germline V gene encodes CDR1 MDHEN and CDR2 SYDVKM. The CDR3 is 13 amino acids. Trimming removed 5 bases from V and 2 bases from J, with 7 bases in between.

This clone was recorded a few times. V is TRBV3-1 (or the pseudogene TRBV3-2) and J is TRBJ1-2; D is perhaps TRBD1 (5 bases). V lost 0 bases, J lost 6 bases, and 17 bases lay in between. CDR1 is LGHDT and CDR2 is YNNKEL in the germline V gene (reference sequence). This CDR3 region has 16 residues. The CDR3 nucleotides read TGTGCCAGCAGCCAAGACAACAGGACCCCCCCCCATGGCTACACCTTC. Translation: CASSQDNRTPPHGYTF.

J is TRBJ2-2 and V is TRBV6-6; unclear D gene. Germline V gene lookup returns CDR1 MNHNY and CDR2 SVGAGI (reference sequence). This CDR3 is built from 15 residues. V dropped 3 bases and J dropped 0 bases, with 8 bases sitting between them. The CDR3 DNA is TGTGCCAGCAGTTATGGCTCCGCGAACACCGGGGAGCTGTTTTTT. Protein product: CASSYGSANTGELFF.

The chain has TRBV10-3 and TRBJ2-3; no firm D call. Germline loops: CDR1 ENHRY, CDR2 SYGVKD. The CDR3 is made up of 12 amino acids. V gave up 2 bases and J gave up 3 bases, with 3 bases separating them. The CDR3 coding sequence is TGTGCCATCAGTGAGGTAACAGATACGCAGTATTTT. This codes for CAISEVTDTQYF.

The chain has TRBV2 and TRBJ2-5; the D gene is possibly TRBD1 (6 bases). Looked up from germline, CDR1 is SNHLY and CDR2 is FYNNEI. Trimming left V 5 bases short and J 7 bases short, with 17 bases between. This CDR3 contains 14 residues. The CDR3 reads CASSSARGQGTQYF. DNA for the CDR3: TGTGCCAGCAGTTCGGCCAGGGGCCAGGGGACCCAGTACTTC.

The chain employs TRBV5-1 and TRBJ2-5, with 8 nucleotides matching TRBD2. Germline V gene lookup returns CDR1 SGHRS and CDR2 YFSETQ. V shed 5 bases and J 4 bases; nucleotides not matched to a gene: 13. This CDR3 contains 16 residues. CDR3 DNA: TGCGCCAGCAGTAAAACCGGGACTAGTTCTCCAGAGACCCAGTACTTC. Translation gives CASSKTGTSSPETQYF.

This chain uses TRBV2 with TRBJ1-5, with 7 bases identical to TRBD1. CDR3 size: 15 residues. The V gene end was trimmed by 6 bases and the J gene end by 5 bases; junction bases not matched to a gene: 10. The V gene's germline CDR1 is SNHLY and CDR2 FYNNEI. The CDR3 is CASRERQGGDQPQHF. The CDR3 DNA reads TGTGCCAGCAGAGAACGACAGGGAGGTGATCAGCCCCAGCATTTT.

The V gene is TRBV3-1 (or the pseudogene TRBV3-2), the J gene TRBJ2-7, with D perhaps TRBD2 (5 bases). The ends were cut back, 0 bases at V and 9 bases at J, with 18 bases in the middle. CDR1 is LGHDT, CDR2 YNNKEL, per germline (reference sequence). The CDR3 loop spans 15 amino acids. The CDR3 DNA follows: TGTGCCAGCAGCCAAGACAGTGGGGTGGGAGTGGTGCAGTACTTC. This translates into CASSQDSGVGVVQYF.

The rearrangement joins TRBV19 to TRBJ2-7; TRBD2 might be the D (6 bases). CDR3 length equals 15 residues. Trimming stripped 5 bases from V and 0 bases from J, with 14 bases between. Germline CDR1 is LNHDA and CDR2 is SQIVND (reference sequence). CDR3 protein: CASSLASDSSYEQYF. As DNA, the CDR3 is TGTGCCAGTAGTCTGGCTAGCGACAGCTCCTACGAGCAGTACTTC.

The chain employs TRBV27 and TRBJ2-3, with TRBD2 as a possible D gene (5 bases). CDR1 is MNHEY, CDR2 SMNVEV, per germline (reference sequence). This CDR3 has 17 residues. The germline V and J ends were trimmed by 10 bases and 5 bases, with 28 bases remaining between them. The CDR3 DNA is TGTGCCATCCCCCACGGAGGAGCGGACGCGCGAAGAGATACGCAGTATTTT. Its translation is CAIPHGGADARRDTQYF.

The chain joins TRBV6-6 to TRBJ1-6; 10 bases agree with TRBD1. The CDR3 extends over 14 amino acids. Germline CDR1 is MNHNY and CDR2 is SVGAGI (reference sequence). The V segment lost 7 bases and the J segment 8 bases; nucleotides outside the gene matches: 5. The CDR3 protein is CASTLGQGDSPLHF. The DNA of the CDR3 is TGTGCCAGCACCTTAGGACAGGGGGATTCACCCCTCCACTTT.

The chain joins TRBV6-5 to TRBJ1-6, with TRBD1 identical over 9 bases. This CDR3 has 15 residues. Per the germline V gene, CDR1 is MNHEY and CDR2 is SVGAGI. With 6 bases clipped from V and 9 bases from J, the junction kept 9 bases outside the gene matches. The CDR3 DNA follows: TGTGCCAGCAGCGCGTCCGGGACAGGGAGTTCACCCCTCCACTTT. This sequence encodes CASSASGTGSSPLHF.

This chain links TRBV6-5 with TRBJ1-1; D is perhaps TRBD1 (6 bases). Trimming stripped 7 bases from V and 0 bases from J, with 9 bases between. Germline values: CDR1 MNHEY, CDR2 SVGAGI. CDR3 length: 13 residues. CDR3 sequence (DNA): TGTGCCAGCATCGGACAGTTGAACACTGAAGCTTTCTTT. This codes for CASIGQLNTEAFF.

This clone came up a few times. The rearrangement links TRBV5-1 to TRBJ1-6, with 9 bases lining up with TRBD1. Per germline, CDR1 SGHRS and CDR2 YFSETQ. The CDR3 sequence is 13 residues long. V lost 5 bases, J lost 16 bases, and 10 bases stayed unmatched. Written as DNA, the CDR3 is TGCGCCAGCAGGACAGGGGGATCCCTTATGCTCCACTTT. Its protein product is CASRTGGSLMLHF.

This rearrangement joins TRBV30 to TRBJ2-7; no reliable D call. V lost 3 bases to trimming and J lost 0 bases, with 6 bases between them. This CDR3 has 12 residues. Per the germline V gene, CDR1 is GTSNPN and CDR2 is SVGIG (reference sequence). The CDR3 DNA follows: TGTGCCTGGAGCGCCTACTCCTACGAGCAGTACTTC. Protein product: CAWSAYSYEQYF.

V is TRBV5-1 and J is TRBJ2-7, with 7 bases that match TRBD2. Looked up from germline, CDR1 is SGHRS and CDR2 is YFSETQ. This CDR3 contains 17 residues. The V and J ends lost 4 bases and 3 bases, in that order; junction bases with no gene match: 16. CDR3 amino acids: CASSGSSGTVLDYEQYF. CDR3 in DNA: TGCGCCAGCAGCGGTTCTAGCGGTACCGTACTGGACTACGAGCAGTACTTC.

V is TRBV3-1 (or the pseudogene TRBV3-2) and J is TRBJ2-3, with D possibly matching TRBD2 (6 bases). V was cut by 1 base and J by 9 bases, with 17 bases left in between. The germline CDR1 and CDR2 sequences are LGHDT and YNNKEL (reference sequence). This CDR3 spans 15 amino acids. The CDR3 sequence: CASSQGGLSFETQYF. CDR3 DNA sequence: TGTGCCAGCAGCCAAGGGGGACTGTCTTTTGAGACGCAGTATTTT.

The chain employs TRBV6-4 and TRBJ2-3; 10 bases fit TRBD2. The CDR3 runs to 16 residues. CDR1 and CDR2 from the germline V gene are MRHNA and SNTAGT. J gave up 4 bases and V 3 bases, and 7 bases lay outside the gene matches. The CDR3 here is CASSEGLAGAADTQYF. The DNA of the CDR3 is TGTGCCAGCAGTGAGGGTCTAGCGGGAGCGGCAGATACGCAGTATTTT.